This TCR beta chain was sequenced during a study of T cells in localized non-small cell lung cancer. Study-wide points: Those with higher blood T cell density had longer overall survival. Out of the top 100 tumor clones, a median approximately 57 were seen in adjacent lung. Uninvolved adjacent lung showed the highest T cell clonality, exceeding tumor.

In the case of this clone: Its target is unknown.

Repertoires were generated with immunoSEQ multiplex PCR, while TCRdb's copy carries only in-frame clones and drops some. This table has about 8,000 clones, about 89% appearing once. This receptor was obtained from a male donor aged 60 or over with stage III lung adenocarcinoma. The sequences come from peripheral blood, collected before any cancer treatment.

Written as DNA, the CDR3 is TGTGCTAGTGGTTTGGTCGTGGGCCGCCGGGACAATGAGCAGTTCTTC. It codes for CASGLVVGRRDNEQFF. The V and J genes are TRBV12-5 and TRBJ2-1; D is undetermined. This CDR3 is 16 amino acids long. V gave up 0 bases and J gave up 5 bases, with 14 bases separating them. Germline CDR1 LGHNT, CDR2 FRNRAP. The variable domain in full, with the rest retrieved from reference TRBV12-5 and TRBJ2-1, is DARVTQTPRHKVTEMGQEVTMRCQPILGHNTVFWYRQTMMQGLELLAYFRNRAPLDDSGMPKDRFSAEMPDATLATLKIQPSEPRDSAVYFCASGLVVGRRDNEQFFGPGTRLTVL.